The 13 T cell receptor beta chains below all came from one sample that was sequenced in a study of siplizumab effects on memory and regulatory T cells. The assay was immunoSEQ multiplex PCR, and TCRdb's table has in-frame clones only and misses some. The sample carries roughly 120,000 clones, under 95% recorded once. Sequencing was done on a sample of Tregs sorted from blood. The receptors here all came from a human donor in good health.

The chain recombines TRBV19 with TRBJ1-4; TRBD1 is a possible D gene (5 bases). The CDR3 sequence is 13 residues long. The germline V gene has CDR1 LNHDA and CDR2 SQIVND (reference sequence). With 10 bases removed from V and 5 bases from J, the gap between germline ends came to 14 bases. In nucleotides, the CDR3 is TGTGCCACACGGACAAGTATAAATGAAAAACTGTTTTTT. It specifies CATRTSINEKLFF.

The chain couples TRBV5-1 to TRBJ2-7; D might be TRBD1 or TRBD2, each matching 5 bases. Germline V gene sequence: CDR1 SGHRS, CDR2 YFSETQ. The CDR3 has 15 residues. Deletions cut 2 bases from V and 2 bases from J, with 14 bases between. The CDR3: CASSLQPGRTYEQYF. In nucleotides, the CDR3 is TGCGCCAGCAGCTTACAGCCGGGACGGACCTACGAGCAGTACTTC.

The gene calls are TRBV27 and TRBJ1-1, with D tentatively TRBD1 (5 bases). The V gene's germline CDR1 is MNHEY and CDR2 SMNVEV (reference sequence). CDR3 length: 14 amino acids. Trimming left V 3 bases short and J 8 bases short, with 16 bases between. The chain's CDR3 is CASSLGRGAGEAFF. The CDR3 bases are TGTGCCAGCAGTTTGGGTCGGGGCGCGGGCGAAGCTTTCTTT.

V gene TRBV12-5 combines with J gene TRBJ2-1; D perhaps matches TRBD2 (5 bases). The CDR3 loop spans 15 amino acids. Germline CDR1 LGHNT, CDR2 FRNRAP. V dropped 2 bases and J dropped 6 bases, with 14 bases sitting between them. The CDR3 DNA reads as TGTGCTAGTGGTTTGCCCCTCGGAGGTACCAATGAGCAGTTCTTC. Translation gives CASGLPLGGTNEQFF.

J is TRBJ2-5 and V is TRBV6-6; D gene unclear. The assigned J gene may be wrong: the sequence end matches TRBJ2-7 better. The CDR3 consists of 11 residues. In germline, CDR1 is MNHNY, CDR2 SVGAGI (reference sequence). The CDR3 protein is CASKGPSEQYF. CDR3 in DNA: TGTGCCAGCAAGGGCCCGTCCGAGCAGTACTTC.

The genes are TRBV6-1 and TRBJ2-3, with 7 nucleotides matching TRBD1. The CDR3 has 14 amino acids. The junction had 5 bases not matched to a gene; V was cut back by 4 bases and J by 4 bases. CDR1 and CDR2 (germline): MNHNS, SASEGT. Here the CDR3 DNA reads TGTGCCAGCAGTGTAGGACAGGCAGCAGATACGCAGTATTTT. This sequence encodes CASSVGQAADTQYF.

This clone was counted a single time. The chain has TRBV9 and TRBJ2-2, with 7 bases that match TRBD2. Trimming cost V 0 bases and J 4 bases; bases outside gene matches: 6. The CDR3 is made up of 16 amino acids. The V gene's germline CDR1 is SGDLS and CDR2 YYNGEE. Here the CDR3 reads CASSVVAGVGTGELFF. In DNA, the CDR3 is TGTGCCAGCAGCGTAGTTGCGGGAGTGGGCACCGGGGAGCTGTTTTTT.

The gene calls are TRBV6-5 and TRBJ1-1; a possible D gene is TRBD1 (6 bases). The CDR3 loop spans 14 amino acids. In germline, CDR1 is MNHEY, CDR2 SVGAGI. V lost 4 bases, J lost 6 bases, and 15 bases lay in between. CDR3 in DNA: TGTGCCAGCAGTTCCCCCGTGGGGGGCCCTGAAGCTTTCTTT. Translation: CASSSPVGGPEAFF.

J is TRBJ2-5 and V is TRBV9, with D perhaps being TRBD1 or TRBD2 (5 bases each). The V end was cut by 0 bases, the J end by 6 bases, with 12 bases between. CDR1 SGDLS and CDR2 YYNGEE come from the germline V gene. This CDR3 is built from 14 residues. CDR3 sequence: CASSVATGQKTQYF. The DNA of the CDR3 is TGTGCCAGCAGCGTAGCTACGGGGCAGAAGACCCAGTACTTC. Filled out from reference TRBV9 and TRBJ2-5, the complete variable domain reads DSGVTQTPKHLITATGQRVTLRCSPRSGDLSVYWYQQSLDQGLQFLIQYYNGEERAKGNILERFSAQQFPDLHSELNLSSLELGDSALYFCASSVATGQKTQYFGPGTRLLVL.

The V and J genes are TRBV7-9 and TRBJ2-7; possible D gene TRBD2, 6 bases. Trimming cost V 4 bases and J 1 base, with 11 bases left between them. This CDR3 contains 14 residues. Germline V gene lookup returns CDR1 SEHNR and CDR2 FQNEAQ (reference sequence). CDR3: CASSSISGSYEQYF. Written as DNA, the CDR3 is TGTGCCAGCAGCTCCATTAGCGGATCCTACGAGCAGTACTTC.

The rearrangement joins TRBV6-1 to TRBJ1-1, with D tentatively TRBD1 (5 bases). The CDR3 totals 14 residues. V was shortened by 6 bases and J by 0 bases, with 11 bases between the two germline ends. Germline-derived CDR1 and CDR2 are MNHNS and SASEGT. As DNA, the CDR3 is TGTGCCAGCAGCATCAGGGACCTGAACACTGAAGCTTTCTTT. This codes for CASSIRDLNTEAFF.

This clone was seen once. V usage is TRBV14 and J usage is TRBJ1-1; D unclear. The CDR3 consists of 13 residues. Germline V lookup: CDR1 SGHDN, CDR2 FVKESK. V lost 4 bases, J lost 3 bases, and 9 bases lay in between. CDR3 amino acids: CASSLSAHTEAFF. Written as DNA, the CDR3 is TGTGCCAGCAGCCTCTCGGCACACACTGAAGCTTTCTTT.

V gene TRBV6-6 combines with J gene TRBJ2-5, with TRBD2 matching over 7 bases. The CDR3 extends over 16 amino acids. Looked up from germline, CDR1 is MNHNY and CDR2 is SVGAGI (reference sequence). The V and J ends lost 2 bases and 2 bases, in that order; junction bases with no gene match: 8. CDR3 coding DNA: TGTGCCAGCAGTTACCTCCTCCAGCGGGGTCAAGAGACCCAGTACTTC. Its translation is CASSYLLQRGQETQYF.